These T cell receptor beta chains were read from a single sample in a study of sequential checkpoint blockade in melanoma. The protocol was immunoSEQ multiplex PCR, while the TCRdb copy is restricted to in-frame clones and leaves out a portion. This table has fewer than 35,000 clones, roughly 90% appearing once. The sample consisted of CD8+ T cells sorted from blood (inferred from file names), taken from a patient given nivolumab and ipilimumab in sequence. These TCRs come from a human donor with melanoma. The CDR3 runs from the conserved cysteine through the conserved F or W. D genes are given only for firm matches. Not all rows give a size; the values are once, few, many and, for expanded clones, a class.

>TRBD2|TRBV7-2|TRBJ2-1|-
CASSLLREGHEQFF
TGTGCCAGCAGCTTATTGCGGGAGGGCCATGAGCAGTTCTTC
>TRBD1|TRBV14|TRBJ1-1|-
CASSQSPGTGDGTEAFF
TGTGCCAGCAGCCAGAGTCCCGGGACAGGGGATGGCACTGAAGCTTTCTTT
>-|TRBV18|TRBJ2-3|-
CASSPPTQPGHTQYF
TGTGCCAGCTCACCACCTACGCAGCCGGGTCATACGCAGTATTTT
>TRBD1|TRBV4-3|TRBJ1-2|-
CASSQVWGQTMDGYTF
TGCGCCAGCAGCCAAGTTTGGGGACAGACTATGGATGGCTACACCTTC
>TRBD1|TRBV6-1|TRBJ2-2|-
CATGQGYTGELFF
TGTGCCACCGGACAGGGCTACACCGGGGAGCTGTTTTTT
>-|TRBV9|TRBJ2-2|once
CASSVGKAGLPGELFF
TGTGCCAGCAGCGTAGGGAAGGCGGGACTCCCCGGGGAGCTGTTTTTT
>TRBD2|TRBV28|TRBJ2-3|-
CASSYLAETSDTQYF
TGTGCCAGCAGTTATCTAGCGGAGACCTCAGATACGCAGTATTTT
>-|TRBV27|TRBJ1-4|-
CASRSRWQNGGIEKLFF
TGTGCCAGCAGATCACGGTGGCAAAACGGGGGGATTGAAAAACTGTTTTTT
>-|TRBV19|TRBJ1-1|once
CASTQGSRAFF
TGTGCCAGTACTCAGGGGTCCCGCGCTTTCTTT
>-|TRBV4-1|TRBJ1-4|-
CASSPDIRNEKLFF
TGCGCCAGCAGCCCGGACATCCGGAATGAAAAACTGTTTTTT
>-|TRBV20-1|TRBJ2-1|few
CSATTDNEQFF
TGCAGTGCAACGACAGACAATGAGCAGTTCTTC
>-|TRBV5-1|TRBJ2-1|-
CASSWGLNNEQFF
TGCGCCAGCAGCTGGGGACTCAACAATGAGCAGTTCTTC
>-|TRBV6-5|TRBJ1-2|-
CASSYTGNYGYTF
TGTGCCAGCAGTTACACGGGGAACTATGGCTACACCTTC
>-|TRBV28|TRBJ2-1|-
CASSFRTPYNEQFF
TGTGCCAGCAGTTTCCGGACACCCTACAATGAGCAGTTCTTC
>-|TRBV11-2|TRBJ2-1|-
CASNGWTKYNEQFF
TGTGCCAGCAACGGGTGGACTAAATACAATGAGCAGTTCTTC
>-|TRBV6-5|TRBJ2-3|-
CASSSGTHTQYF
TGTGCCAGCAGTTCCGGGACTCATACGCAGTATTTT
>-|TRBV13|TRBJ2-1|few
CASSLAGNNEQFF
TGTGCCAGCAGCTTAGCAGGGAACAATGAGCAGTTCTTC
>-|TRBV2|TRBJ2-5|-
CASSDFPGDAETQYF
TGTGCCAGCAGTGACTTTCCAGGGGACGCAGAGACCCAGTACTTC
>TRBD2|TRBV5-1|TRBJ2-1|-
CASSPYLVSGAGGGDEQFF
TGCGCCAGCAGCCCCTACCTTGTCAGCGGAGCGGGAGGGGGGGATGAGCAGTTCTTC
>-|TRBV4-1|TRBJ1-4|once
CASSPGPGSNEKLFF
TGCGCCAGCAGCCCAGGCCCAGGGTCTAATGAAAAACTGTTTTTT